Listed below are T cell receptor beta chains from one sample, sequenced in a study of T cell changes during pregnancy in multiple sclerosis. This table comes from immunoSEQ multiplex PCR, and its TCRdb copy is limited to in-frame clones, with some not included. The repertoire holds 81,000 or so clones, 91% seen once, with around 3.3% in the top ten. The source material was PBMCs, sampled in the first trimester of pregnancy. The receptors were sampled from a female donor in good health, serving as a control in a pregnancy study. Some clones in this sample may be carry-over from other donors' samples. CDR3s include the opening cysteine and the closing phenylalanine or tryptophan. The order of the fields is D gene, J gene, CDR3 length, V gene, clone size, CDR3 protein, CDR3 DNA. A D gene is named only where the DNA matches it firmly. Rows give clone size only sometimes, using once, few, many, or a class for an expanded clone.

D gene: TRBD2
J gene: TRBJ2-5
CDR3 length: 15
V gene: TRBV6-1
clone size: few
CDR3 protein: CASSEGSGGGETQYF
CDR3 DNA: TGTGCCAGCAGTGAAGGATCCGGGGGAGGGGAGACCCAGTACTTC

D gene: TRBD2
J gene: TRBJ2-1
CDR3 length: 20
V gene: TRBV6-1
clone size: once
CDR3 protein: CASSEGAGLAGVGSYNEQFF
CDR3 DNA: TGTGCCAGCAGTGAAGGGGCCGGACTAGCGGGAGTAGGATCCTACAATGAGCAGTTCTTC

D gene: TRBD1
J gene: TRBJ2-5
CDR3 length: 13
V gene: TRBV5-4
clone size: once
CDR3 protein: CASSTGQGETQYF
CDR3 DNA: TGTGCCAGCAGTACAGGACAGGGAGAGACCCAGTACTTC

D gene: TRBD1
J gene: TRBJ1-1
CDR3 length: 16
V gene: TRBV6-1
clone size: .
CDR3 protein: CASSELVQGTGTEAFF
CDR3 DNA: TGTGCCAGCAGTGAGCTTGTACAGGGGACTGGGACTGAAGCTTTCTTT

D gene: TRBD2
J gene: TRBJ2-5
CDR3 length: 11
V gene: TRBV20-1
clone size: .
CDR3 protein: CSAGLQETQYF
CDR3 DNA: TGCAGTGCGGGACTACAAGAGACCCAGTACTTC

D gene: TRBD2
J gene: TRBJ2-3
CDR3 length: 17
V gene: TRBV5-8
clone size: .
CDR3 protein: CASSSGTSGRGTDTQYF
CDR3 DNA: TGTGCCAGCAGCTCCGGGACTAGCGGGAGGGGCACAGATACGCAGTATTTT

D gene: .
J gene: TRBJ1-5
CDR3 length: 15
V gene: TRBV4-1
clone size: .
CDR3 protein: CASSPQGHSNQPQHF
CDR3 DNA: TGCGCCAGCAGCCCACAGGGTCATAGCAATCAGCCCCAGCATTTT

D gene: .
J gene: TRBJ2-3
CDR3 length: 13
V gene: TRBV6-1
clone size: .
CDR3 protein: CASFVLSTDTQYF
CDR3 DNA: TGTGCCAGCTTCGTCCTTAGCACAGATACGCAGTATTTT

D gene: .
J gene: TRBJ1-1
CDR3 length: 15
V gene: TRBV6-4
clone size: .
CDR3 protein: CASSDSNSEATEAFF
CDR3 DNA: TGTGCCAGCAGTGACTCGAATAGTGAAGCCACTGAAGCTTTCTTT

D gene: .
J gene: TRBJ2-2
CDR3 length: 16
V gene: TRBV7-9
clone size: .
CDR3 protein: CASSGRGGRGTGELFF
CDR3 DNA: TGTGCCAGCAGCGGAAGGGGGGGGCGCGGCACCGGGGAGCTGTTTTTT

D gene: TRBD2
J gene: TRBJ2-3
CDR3 length: 16
V gene: TRBV2
clone size: .
CDR3 protein: CASSGLAGVITDTQYF
CDR3 DNA: TGTGCCAGCAGTGGACTAGCGGGGGTTATCACAGATACGCAGTATTTT

D gene: .
J gene: TRBJ2-5
CDR3 length: 13
V gene: TRBV27
clone size: once
CDR3 protein: CASSPSIQETQYF
CDR3 DNA: TGTGCCAGCAGTCCCAGTATCCAAGAGACCCAGTACTTC

D gene: .
J gene: TRBJ2-1
CDR3 length: 12
V gene: TRBV28
clone size: .
CDR3 protein: CASTSARNEQFF
CDR3 DNA: TGTGCCAGCACCAGTGCCAGGAATGAGCAGTTCTTC

D gene: .
J gene: TRBJ2-5
CDR3 length: 13
V gene: TRBV7-9
clone size: once
CDR3 protein: CASSPTGKETQYF
CDR3 DNA: TGTGCCAGCAGCCCTACAGGGAAAGAGACCCAGTACTTC

D gene: .
J gene: TRBJ1-5
CDR3 length: 12
V gene: TRBV28
clone size: .
CDR3 protein: CAASGSNQPQHF
CDR3 DNA: TGTGCCGCATCGGGGAGCAATCAGCCCCAGCATTTT

D gene: TRBD1
J gene: TRBJ2-7
CDR3 length: 13
V gene: TRBV28
clone size: .
CDR3 protein: CASSWGQGLEQYF
CDR3 DNA: TGTGCCAGCAGTTGGGGACAGGGGCTCGAGCAGTACTTC

D gene: TRBD2
J gene: TRBJ2-2
CDR3 length: 19
V gene: TRBV9
clone size: .
CDR3 protein: CASSGNTLKRDQNTGELFF
CDR3 DNA: TGTGCCAGCAGCGGGAATACTCTCAAGCGGGACCAGAACACCGGGGAGCTGTTTTTT

D gene: TRBD2
J gene: TRBJ2-1
CDR3 length: 15
V gene: TRBV7-9
clone size: .
CDR3 protein: CASRPGTSIYNEQFF
CDR3 DNA: TGTGCCAGCAGACCCGGGACTAGCATATACAATGAGCAGTTCTTC

D gene: .
J gene: TRBJ2-5
CDR3 length: 15
V gene: TRBV7-2
clone size: .
CDR3 protein: CASSQPLGGQETQYF
CDR3 DNA: TGTGCCAGCAGCCAACCCTTAGGAGGACAAGAGACCCAGTACTTC

D gene: .
J gene: TRBJ1-1
CDR3 length: 14
V gene: TRBV27
clone size: once
CDR3 protein: CASSLSATNTEAFF
CDR3 DNA: TGTGCCAGCAGTTTATCGGCCACGAACACTGAAGCTTTCTTT

D gene: TRBD2
J gene: TRBJ2-3
CDR3 length: 15
V gene: TRBV28
clone size: .
CDR3 protein: CASSFSRGGTDTQYF
CDR3 DNA: TGTGCCAGCAGTTTCTCCCGGGGGGGCACAGATACGCAGTATTTT

D gene: .
J gene: TRBJ1-1
CDR3 length: 15
V gene: TRBV7-9
clone size: .
CDR3 protein: CASSLVGAMNTEAFF
CDR3 DNA: TGTGCCAGCAGCTTAGTGGGGGCTATGAACACTGAAGCTTTCTTT

D gene: TRBD1
J gene: TRBJ1-1
CDR3 length: 15
V gene: TRBV5-4
clone size: .
CDR3 protein: CASSPYRDRASEAFF
CDR3 DNA: TGTGCCAGCAGCCCCTACCGGGACAGGGCCTCGGAAGCTTTCTTT

D gene: .
J gene: TRBJ1-2
CDR3 length: 17
V gene: TRBV5-1
clone size: .
CDR3 protein: CASSLAKVGARDYGYTF
CDR3 DNA: TGCGCCAGCAGCTTGGCCAAGGTGGGGGCGCGGGACTATGGCTACACCTTC

D gene: TRBD2
J gene: TRBJ2-1
CDR3 length: 19
V gene: TRBV7-2
clone size: .
CDR3 protein: CASQPGLAIKQGSYNEQFF
CDR3 DNA: TGTGCCAGCCAGCCGGGACTAGCGATCAAGCAGGGCTCCTACAATGAGCAGTTCTTC

D gene: .
J gene: TRBJ1-4
CDR3 length: 15
V gene: TRBV11-2
clone size: .
CDR3 protein: CASSLDRVAGEKLFF
CDR3 DNA: TGTGCCAGCAGCTTAGACAGGGTCGCTGGTGAAAAACTGTTTTTT

D gene: .
J gene: TRBJ2-3
CDR3 length: 13
V gene: TRBV5-1
clone size: .
CDR3 protein: CASSLRLLDTQYF
CDR3 DNA: TGCGCCAGCAGCTTGCGACTATTAGATACGCAGTATTTT

D gene: TRBD2
J gene: TRBJ2-1
CDR3 length: 17
V gene: TRBV27
clone size: .
CDR3 protein: CASSLDLPSGGYNEQFF
CDR3 DNA: TGTGCCAGCAGTTTAGACCTCCCGAGCGGGGGATACAATGAGCAGTTCTTC

D gene: .
J gene: TRBJ1-2
CDR3 length: 14
V gene: TRBV28
clone size: .
CDR3 protein: CASSPGQYSYGYTF
CDR3 DNA: TGTGCCAGCAGTCCAGGACAGTACTCCTATGGCTACACCTTC

D gene: .
J gene: TRBJ2-1
CDR3 length: 15
V gene: TRBV5-1
clone size: few
CDR3 protein: CASSLGGTSNNEQFF
CDR3 DNA: TGCGCCAGCAGCTTGGGCGGGACTTCAAACAATGAGCAGTTCTTC

D gene: .
J gene: TRBJ1-5
CDR3 length: 14
V gene: TRBV7-9
clone size: .
CDR3 protein: CASSRGGTPQPQHF
CDR3 DNA: TGTGCCAGCAGCAGGGGGGGAACTCCTCAGCCCCAGCATTTT

D gene: .
J gene: TRBJ1-2
CDR3 length: 11
V gene: TRBV19
clone size: .
CDR3 protein: CASRTDYGYTF
CDR3 DNA: TGTGCCAGCCGGACAGACTATGGCTACACCTTC

D gene: TRBD1
J gene: TRBJ1-5
CDR3 length: 14
V gene: TRBV19
clone size: .
CDR3 protein: CASTRGGQTQPQHF
CDR3 DNA: TGTGCCAGTACCCGAGGGGGACAGACTCAGCCCCAGCATTTT

D gene: .
J gene: TRBJ2-7
CDR3 length: 15
V gene: TRBV28
clone size: .
CDR3 protein: CASSFPGMGTYEQYF
CDR3 DNA: TGTGCCAGCAGTTTTCCAGGGATGGGTACCTACGAGCAGTACTTC

D gene: TRBD2
J gene: TRBJ2-5
CDR3 length: 16
V gene: TRBV5-1
clone size: .
CDR3 protein: CASSRERLAGAETQYF
CDR3 DNA: TGCGCCAGCAGCCGGGAAAGACTAGCGGGGGCAGAGACCCAGTACTTC

D gene: .
J gene: TRBJ1-2
CDR3 length: 16
V gene: TRBV10-3
clone size: .
CDR3 protein: CASATTGQPTNYGYTF
CDR3 DNA: TGTGCCTCGGCGACTACTGGACAGCCAACTAACTATGGCTACACCTTC

D gene: TRBD1
J gene: TRBJ1-6
CDR3 length: 15
V gene: TRBV30
clone size: few
CDR3 protein: CAWSVGTGRNSPLHF
CDR3 DNA: TGTGCCTGGAGTGTGGGGACAGGGCGAAATTCACCCCTCCACTTT

D gene: TRBD1
J gene: TRBJ1-1
CDR3 length: 14
V gene: TRBV5-4
clone size: .
CDR3 protein: CASSPGQGNTEAFF
CDR3 DNA: TGTGCCAGCAGCCCGGGACAGGGGAACACTGAAGCTTTCTTT

D gene: .
J gene: TRBJ2-7
CDR3 length: 14
V gene: TRBV9
clone size: .
CDR3 protein: CASSSQGLNYEQYF
CDR3 DNA: TGTGCCAGCAGCTCTCAGGGACTCAATTACGAGCAGTACTTC

D gene: .
J gene: TRBJ1-6
CDR3 length: 13
V gene: TRBV2
clone size: .
CDR3 protein: CASSEGGGKPLHF
CDR3 DNA: TGTGCCAGCAGTGAAGGGGGAGGGAAACCCCTCCACTTT

D gene: TRBD2
J gene: TRBJ2-3
CDR3 length: 15
V gene: TRBV28
clone size: .
CDR3 protein: CASSLAGGGTDTQYF
CDR3 DNA: TGTGCCAGCAGTTTGGCGGGAGGTGGCACAGATACGCAGTATTTT

D gene: TRBD2
J gene: TRBJ2-7
CDR3 length: 14
V gene: TRBV7-9
clone size: .
CDR3 protein: CASSPLAGTYEQYF
CDR3 DNA: TGTGCCAGCAGCCCACTAGCGGGGACATACGAGCAGTACTTC

D gene: .
J gene: TRBJ2-7
CDR3 length: 14
V gene: TRBV19
clone size: .
CDR3 protein: CASSSLVDHYEQYF
CDR3 DNA: TGTGCCAGTAGTTCCCTGGTAGATCACTACGAGCAGTACTTC

D gene: .
J gene: TRBJ2-7
CDR3 length: 15
V gene: TRBV4-2
clone size: .
CDR3 protein: CASSQLEAGTYEQYF
CDR3 DNA: TGTGCCAGCAGCCAACTTGAGGCAGGGACCTACGAGCAGTACTTC

D gene: TRBD2
J gene: TRBJ2-1
CDR3 length: 15
V gene: TRBV9
clone size: .
CDR3 protein: CASGGLAGGQDEQFF
CDR3 DNA: TGTGCCAGCGGCGGACTAGCGGGGGGGCAGGATGAGCAGTTCTTC

D gene: .
J gene: TRBJ2-5
CDR3 length: 13
V gene: TRBV5-6
clone size: .
CDR3 protein: CASSLLPEETQYF
CDR3 DNA: TGTGCCAGCAGTTTACTCCCCGAAGAGACCCAGTACTTC

D gene: TRBD1
J gene: TRBJ2-7
CDR3 length: 14
V gene: TRBV27
clone size: once
CDR3 protein: CASSPRQGRHEQYF
CDR3 DNA: TGTGCCAGCAGCCCCAGACAGGGGAGGCACGAGCAGTACTTC

D gene: TRBD1
J gene: TRBJ1-1
CDR3 length: 13
V gene: TRBV5-1
clone size: .
CDR3 protein: CASSLGGQDEAFF
CDR3 DNA: TGCGCCAGCAGCTTGGGGGGACAGGATGAAGCTTTCTTT

D gene: .
J gene: TRBJ2-3
CDR3 length: 16
V gene: TRBV7-9
clone size: .
CDR3 protein: CASSLDGAGNTDTQYF
CDR3 DNA: TGTGCCAGCAGCTTAGACGGGGCGGGGAACACAGATACGCAGTATTTT

D gene: .
J gene: TRBJ2-5
CDR3 length: 14
V gene: TRBV13
clone size: .
CDR3 protein: CASSLGTRQETQYF
CDR3 DNA: TGTGCCAGCAGCTTAGGGACACGCCAAGAGACCCAGTACTTC

D gene: TRBD2
J gene: TRBJ2-5
CDR3 length: 15
V gene: TRBV6-1
clone size: .
CDR3 protein: CASGRGLAGQETQYF
CDR3 DNA: TGTGCCAGCGGAAGGGGACTAGCGGGGCAAGAGACCCAGTACTTC

D gene: TRBD2
J gene: TRBJ2-5
CDR3 length: 14
V gene: TRBV7-9
clone size: .
CDR3 protein: CASNQGTTQETQYF
CDR3 DNA: TGTGCCAGCAACCAAGGGACTACACAAGAGACCCAGTACTTC

D gene: TRBD1
J gene: TRBJ2-6
CDR3 length: 17
V gene: TRBV9
clone size: .
CDR3 protein: CASSEQGWWSGANVLTF
CDR3 DNA: TGTGCCAGCAGCGAACAGGGGTGGTGGTCCGGGGCCAACGTCCTGACTTTC

D gene: TRBD2
J gene: TRBJ2-1
CDR3 length: 16
V gene: TRBV6-6
clone size: .
CDR3 protein: CASSSGTSGGAYEQFF
CDR3 DNA: TGTGCCAGCAGTTCCGGGACTAGCGGGGGGGCGTATGAGCAGTTCTTC

D gene: TRBD1
J gene: TRBJ2-1
CDR3 length: 16
V gene: TRBV29-1
clone size: once
CDR3 protein: CSVLKRPGQGYNEQFF
CDR3 DNA: TGCAGCGTTTTAAAGCGTCCGGGACAGGGGTACAATGAGCAGTTCTTC

D gene: TRBD1
J gene: TRBJ2-2
CDR3 length: 16
V gene: TRBV27
clone size: .
CDR3 protein: CASSLSGQLNTGELFF
CDR3 DNA: TGTGCCAGCAGTTTATCGGGACAGCTCAACACCGGGGAGCTGTTTTTT

D gene: TRBD1
J gene: TRBJ2-7
CDR3 length: 16
V gene: TRBV28
clone size: .
CDR3 protein: CASSYDLQGKGYEQYF
CDR3 DNA: TGTGCCAGCAGTTACGATCTACAGGGGAAGGGCTACGAGCAGTACTTC